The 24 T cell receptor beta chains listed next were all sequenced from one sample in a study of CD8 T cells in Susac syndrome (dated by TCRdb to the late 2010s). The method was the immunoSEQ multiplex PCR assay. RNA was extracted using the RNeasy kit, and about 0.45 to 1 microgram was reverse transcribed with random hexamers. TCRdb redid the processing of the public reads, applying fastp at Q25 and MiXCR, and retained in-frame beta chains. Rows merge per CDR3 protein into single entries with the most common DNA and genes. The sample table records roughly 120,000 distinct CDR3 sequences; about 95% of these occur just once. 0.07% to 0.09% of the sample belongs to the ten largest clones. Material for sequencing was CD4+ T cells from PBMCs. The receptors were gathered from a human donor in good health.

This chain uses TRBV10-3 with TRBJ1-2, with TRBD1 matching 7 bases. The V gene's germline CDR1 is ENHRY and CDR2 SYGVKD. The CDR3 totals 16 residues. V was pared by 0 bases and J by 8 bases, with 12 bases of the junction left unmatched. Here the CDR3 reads CAISESMAGGGEGYTF. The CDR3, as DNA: TGTGCCATCAGTGAGTCGATGGCAGGGGGAGGTGAAGGCTACACCTTC.

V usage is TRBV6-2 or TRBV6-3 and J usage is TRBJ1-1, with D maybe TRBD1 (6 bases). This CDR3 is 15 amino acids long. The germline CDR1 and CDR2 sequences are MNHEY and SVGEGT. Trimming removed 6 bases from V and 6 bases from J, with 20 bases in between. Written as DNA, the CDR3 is TGTGCCAGCAGGGCTGGGGGCGCGGGTTCCCCTGAAGCTTTCTTT. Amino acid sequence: CASRAGGAGSPEAFF.

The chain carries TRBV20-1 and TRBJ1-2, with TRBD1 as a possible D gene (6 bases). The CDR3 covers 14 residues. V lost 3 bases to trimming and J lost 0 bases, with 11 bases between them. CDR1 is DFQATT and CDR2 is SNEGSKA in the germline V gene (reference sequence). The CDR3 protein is CSARGGTANYGYTF. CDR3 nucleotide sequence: TGCAGTGCTAGGGGGGGCACAGCTAACTATGGCTACACCTTC.

DNA for the CDR3: TGTGCCAGCCCGAGGTCCCTTTCCTCCTACAATGAGCAGTTCTTC. Residues: CASPRSLSSYNEQFF. The rearrangement joins TRBV28 to TRBJ2-1; D is unresolved. Germline V gene sequence: CDR1 MDHEN, CDR2 SYDVKM. Deletions cut 8 bases from V and 0 bases from J, with 14 bases between. This CDR3 comprises 15 residues.

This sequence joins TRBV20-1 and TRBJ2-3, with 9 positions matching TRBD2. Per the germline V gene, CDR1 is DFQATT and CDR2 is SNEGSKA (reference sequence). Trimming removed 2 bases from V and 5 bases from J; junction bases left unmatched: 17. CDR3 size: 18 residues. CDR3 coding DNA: TGCAGTGCTAGAAGGCGGGAGGGCCATGTAATGTTTAGAGATACGCAGTATTTT. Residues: CSARRREGHVMFRDTQYF.

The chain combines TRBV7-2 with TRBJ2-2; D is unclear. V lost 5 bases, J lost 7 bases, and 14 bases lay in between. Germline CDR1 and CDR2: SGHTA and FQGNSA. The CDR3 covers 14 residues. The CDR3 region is CASSLGLSGGELFF. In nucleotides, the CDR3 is TGTGCCAGCAGCCTGGGGTTGAGTGGCGGGGAGCTGTTTTTT.

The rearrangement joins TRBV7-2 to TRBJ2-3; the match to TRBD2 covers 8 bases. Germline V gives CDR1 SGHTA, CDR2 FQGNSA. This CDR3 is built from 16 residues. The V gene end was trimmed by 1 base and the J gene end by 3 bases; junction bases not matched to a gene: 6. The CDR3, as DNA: TGTGCCAGCAGCTTAGACGGGGGGGGGCTGACAGATACGCAGTATTTT. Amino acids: CASSLDGGGLTDTQYF.

The CDR3 DNA reads TGTGCCAGCAGCCAACAGGTTGAGCAGTTCTTC. Protein: CASSQQVEQFF. The V gene is TRBV3-1, the J gene TRBJ2-1; D is undetermined. V dropped 2 bases and J dropped 9 bases, with 5 bases sitting between them. The CDR3 has 11 amino acids. Germline V gene sequence: CDR1 LGHDT, CDR2 YNNKEL (reference sequence).

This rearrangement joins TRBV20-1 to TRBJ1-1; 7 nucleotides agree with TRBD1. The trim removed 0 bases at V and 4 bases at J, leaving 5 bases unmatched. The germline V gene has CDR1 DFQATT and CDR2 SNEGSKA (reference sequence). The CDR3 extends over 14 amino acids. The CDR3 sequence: CSARDNRGATEAFF. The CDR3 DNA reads TGCAGTGCTAGAGACAACAGGGGAGCCACTGAAGCTTTCTTT.

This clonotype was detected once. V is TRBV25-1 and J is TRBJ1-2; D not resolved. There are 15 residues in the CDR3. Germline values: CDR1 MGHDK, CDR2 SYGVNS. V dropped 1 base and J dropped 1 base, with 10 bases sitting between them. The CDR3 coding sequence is TGTGCCAGCAGTGAATTTCAGAAGGATAACTATGGCTACACCTTC. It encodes CASSEFQKDNYGYTF.

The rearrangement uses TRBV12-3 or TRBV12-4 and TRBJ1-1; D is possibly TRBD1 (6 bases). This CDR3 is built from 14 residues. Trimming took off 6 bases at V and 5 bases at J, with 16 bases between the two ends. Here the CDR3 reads CASRYGQRLTEAFF. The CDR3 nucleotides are TGTGCCAGCAGGTACGGACAGAGGCTGACTGAAGCTTTCTTT.

CDR3 DNA sequence: TGTGCCAGCAGCCTCCCGCCCGGGGACGAGCAGTACTTC. This translates into CASSLPPGDEQYF. The V and J genes are TRBV7-9 and TRBJ2-7, with D tentatively TRBD2 (5 bases). The germline CDR1 and CDR2 sequences are SEHNR and FQNEAQ (reference sequence). There are 13 residues in the CDR3. V shed 5 bases and J shed 5 bases, with 13 bases lying between them.

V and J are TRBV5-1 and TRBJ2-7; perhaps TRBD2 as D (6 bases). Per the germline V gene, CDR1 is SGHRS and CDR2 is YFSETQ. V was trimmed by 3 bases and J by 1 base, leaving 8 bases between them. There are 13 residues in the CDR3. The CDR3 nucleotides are TGCGCCAGCAGCTGGAGGGTTTCCTACGAGCAGTACTTC. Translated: CASSWRVSYEQYF.

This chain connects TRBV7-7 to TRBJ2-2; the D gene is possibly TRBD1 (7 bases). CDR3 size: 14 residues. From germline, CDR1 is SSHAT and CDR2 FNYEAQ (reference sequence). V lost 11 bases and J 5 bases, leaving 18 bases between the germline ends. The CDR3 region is CAVRDSGSTGELFF. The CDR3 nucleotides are TGTGCCGTGCGGGACAGCGGGTCAACCGGGGAGCTGTTTTTT.

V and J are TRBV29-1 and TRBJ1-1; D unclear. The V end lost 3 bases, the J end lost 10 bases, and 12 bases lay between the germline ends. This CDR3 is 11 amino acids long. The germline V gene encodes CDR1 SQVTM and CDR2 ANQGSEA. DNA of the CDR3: TGCAGCGTTGACACGCCAAGAGGAGCTTTCTTT. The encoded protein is CSVDTPRGAFF.

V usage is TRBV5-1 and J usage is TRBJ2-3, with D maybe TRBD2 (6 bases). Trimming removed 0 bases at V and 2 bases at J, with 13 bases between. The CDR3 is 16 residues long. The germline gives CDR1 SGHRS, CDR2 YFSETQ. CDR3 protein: CASSLVLARATDTQYF. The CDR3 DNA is TGCGCCAGCAGCTTGGTCCTAGCGCGAGCCACAGATACGCAGTATTTT. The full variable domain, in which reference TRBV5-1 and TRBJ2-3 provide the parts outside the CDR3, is KAGVTQTPRYLIKTRGQQVTLSCSPISGHRSVSWYQQTPGQGLQFLFEYFSETQRNKGNFPGRFSGRQFSNSRSEMNVSTLELGDSALYLCASSLVLARATDTQYFGPGTRLTVL.

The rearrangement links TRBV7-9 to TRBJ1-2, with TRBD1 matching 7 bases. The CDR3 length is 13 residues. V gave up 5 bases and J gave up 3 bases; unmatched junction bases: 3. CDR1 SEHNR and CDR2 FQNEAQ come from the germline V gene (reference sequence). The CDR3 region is CASSQGVDYGYTF. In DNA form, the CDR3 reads TGTGCCAGCAGCCAGGGGGTTGACTATGGCTACACCTTC.

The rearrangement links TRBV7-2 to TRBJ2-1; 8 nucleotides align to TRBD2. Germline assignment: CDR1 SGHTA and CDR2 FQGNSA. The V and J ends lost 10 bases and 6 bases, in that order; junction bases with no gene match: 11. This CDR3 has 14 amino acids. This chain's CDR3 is CATQIRTSSNEQFF. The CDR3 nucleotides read TGTGCCACCCAGATAAGGACTAGCAGCAATGAGCAGTTCTTC.

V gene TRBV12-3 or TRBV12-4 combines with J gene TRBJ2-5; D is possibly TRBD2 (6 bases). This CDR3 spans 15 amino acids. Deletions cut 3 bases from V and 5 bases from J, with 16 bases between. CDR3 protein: CASSFPNLGRETQYF. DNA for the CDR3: TGTGCCAGCAGTTTTCCCAATTTGGGGAGGGAGACCCAGTACTTC.

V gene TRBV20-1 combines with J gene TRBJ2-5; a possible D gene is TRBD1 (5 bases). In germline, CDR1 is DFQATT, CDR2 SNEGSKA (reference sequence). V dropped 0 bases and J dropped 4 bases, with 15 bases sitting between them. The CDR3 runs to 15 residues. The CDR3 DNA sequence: TGCAGTGCTAGAGATGGGGCCTCTCCCGGAGAGACCCAGTACTTC. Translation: CSARDGASPGETQYF.

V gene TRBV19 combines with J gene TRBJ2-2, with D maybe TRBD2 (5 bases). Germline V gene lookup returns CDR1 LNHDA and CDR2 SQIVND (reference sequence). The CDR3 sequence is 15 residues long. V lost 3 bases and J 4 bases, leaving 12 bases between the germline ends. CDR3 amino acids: CASSIIASLTGELFF. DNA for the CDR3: TGTGCCAGTAGTATTATAGCTAGCCTCACCGGGGAGCTGTTTTTT.

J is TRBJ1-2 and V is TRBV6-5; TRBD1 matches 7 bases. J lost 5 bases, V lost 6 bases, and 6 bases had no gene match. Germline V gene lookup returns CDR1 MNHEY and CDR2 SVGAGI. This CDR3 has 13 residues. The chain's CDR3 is CASSIDREYGYTF. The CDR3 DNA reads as TGTGCCAGCAGCATCGACAGGGAATATGGCTACACCTTC.

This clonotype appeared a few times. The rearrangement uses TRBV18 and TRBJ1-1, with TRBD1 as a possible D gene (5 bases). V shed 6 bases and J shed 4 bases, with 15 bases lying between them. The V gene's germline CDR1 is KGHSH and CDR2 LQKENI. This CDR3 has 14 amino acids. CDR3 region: CASSPGGGGTEAFF. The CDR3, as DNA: TGTGCCAGCTCCCCCGGGGGGGGAGGCACTGAAGCTTTCTTT.

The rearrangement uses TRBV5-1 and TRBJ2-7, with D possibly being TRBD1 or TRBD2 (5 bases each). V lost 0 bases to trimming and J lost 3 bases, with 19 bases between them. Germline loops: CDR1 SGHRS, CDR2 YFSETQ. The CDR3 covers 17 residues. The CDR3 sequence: CASSLEWGTDLGYEQYF. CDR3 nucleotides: TGCGCCAGCAGCTTGGAATGGGGGACGGATCTGGGCTACGAGCAGTACTTC.